This TCR beta chain derives from a study of technical replicates of blood from four donors. Assay: immunoSEQ multiplex PCR; the TCRdb copy retains only in-frame clones and omits some. The sample consists of 45,000 to 60,000 clones, roughly nine tenths of them appearing once. This clone appeared a few times. This CDR3 region has 12 residues. The V gene's germline CDR1 is MDHEN and CDR2 SYDVKM. V lost 8 bases to trimming and J lost 6 bases, with 11 bases between them. The source is a human donor in good health. Some clones in this sample may be carry-over from other donors' samples. Sequencing used PBMCs. This chain connects TRBV28 to TRBJ2-1, with D perhaps matching TRBD2 (6 bases). As DNA, the CDR3 is TGTGCCAGCCCCGTGGGGGGCAATGAGCAGTTCTTC. It translates to CASPVGGNEQFF. The full variable domain, with the rest looked up from reference TRBV28 and TRBJ2-1, is DVKVTQSSRYLVKRTGEKVFLECVQDMDHENMFWYRQDPGLGLRLIYFSYDVKMKEKGDIPEGYSVSREKKERFSLILESASTNQTSMYLCASPVGGNEQFFGPGTRLTVL.